What follows describes a single TCR beta chain. The record originates from a study of OX40 agonist ivuxolimab in advanced cancers. The overall study: Age averaged 60 years (range roughly 23 to 90), and 82.7% were male.

Sequencing used immunoSEQ multiplex PCR; TCRdb keeps in-frame clones, though not all of them. The data contain roughly 100,000 clones, about 80% of them singletons. Specimen: CD4+ or CD8+ T cells sorted from blood, collected in a trial of the OX40 agonist ivuxolimab. This receptor was obtained from an adult with an advanced solid tumor such as melanoma, head and neck, liver or kidney cancer.

This chain's CDR3 is CASSPDLQGVLWVGEASGLAQHF. The CDR3 nucleotides read TGTGCCAGCAGTCCGGACTTACAGGGGGTTCTTTGGGTTGGGGAGGCATCGGGATTAGCCCAGCATTTT. The chain carries TRBV27 and TRBJ1-5, with 8 bases lining up with TRBD1. The length of the CDR3 is 23 residues. Germline V gene lookup returns CDR1 MNHEY and CDR2 SMNVEV (reference sequence). With V trimmed by 5 bases and J by 11 bases, 38 bases remained unmatched.